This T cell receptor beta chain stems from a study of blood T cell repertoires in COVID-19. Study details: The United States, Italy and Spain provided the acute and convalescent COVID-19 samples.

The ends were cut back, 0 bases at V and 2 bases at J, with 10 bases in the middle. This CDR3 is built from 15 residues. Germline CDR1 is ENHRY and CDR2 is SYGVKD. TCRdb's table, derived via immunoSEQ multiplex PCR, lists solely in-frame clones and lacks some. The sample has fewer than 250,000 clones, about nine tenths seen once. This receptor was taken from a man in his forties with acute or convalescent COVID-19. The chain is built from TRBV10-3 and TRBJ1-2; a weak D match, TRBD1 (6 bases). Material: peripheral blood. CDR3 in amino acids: CAISESVGHNYGYTF. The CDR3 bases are TGTGCCATCAGTGAGTCAGTGGGACACAACTATGGCTACACCTTC.